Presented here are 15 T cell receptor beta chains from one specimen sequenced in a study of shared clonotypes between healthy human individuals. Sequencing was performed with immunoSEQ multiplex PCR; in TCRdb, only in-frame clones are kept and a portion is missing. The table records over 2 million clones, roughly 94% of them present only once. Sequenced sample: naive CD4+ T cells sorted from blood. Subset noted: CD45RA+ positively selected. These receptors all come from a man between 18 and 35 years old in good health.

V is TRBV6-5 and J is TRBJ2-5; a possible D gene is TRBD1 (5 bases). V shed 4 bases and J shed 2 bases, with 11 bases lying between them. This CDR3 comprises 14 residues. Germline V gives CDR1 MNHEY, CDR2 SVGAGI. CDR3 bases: TGTGCCAGCAGTTCCCACGACAGACAAGAGACCCAGTACTTC. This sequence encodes CASSSHDRQETQYF.

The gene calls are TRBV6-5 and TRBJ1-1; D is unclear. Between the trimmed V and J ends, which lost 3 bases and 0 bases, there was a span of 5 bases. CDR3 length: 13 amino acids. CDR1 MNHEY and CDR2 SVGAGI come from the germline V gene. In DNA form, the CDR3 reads TGTGCCAGCAGTTATAAGTTGAACACTGAAGCTTTCTTT. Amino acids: CASSYKLNTEAFF.

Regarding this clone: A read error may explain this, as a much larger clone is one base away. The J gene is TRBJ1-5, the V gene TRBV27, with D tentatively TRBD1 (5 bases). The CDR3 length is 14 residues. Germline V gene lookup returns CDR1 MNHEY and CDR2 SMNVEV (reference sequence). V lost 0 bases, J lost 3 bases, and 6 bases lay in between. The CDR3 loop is CASSLSGTNQPQHF. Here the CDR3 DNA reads TGTGCCAGCAGTTTATCGGGGACCAATCAGCCCCAGCATTTT.

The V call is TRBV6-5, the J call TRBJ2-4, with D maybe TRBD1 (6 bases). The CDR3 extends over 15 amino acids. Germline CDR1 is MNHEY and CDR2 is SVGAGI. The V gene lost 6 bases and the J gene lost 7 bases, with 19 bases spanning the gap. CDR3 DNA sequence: TGTGCCAGCAGCTACCAGGTCAGGGGTTGGAACATTCAGTACTTC. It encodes CASSYQVRGWNIQYF.

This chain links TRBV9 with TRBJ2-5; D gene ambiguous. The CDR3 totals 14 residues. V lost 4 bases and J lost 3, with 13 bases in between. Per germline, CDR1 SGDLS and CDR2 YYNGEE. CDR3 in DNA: TGTGCCAGCAGCTTAGGAGAAAGGAAAGAGACCCAGTACTTC. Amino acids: CASSLGERKETQYF.

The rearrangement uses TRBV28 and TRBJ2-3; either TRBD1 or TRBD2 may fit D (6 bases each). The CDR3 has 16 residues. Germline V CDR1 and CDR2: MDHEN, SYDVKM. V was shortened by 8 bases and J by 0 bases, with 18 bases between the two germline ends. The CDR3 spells CASQGWLGGSTDTQYF. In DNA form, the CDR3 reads TGTGCCAGCCAGGGGTGGTTGGGGGGTAGCACAGATACGCAGTATTTT.

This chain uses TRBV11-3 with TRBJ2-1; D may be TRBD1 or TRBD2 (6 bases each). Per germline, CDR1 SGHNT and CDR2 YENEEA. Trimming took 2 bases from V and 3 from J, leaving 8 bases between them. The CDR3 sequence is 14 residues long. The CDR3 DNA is TGTGCCAGCAGCTTAAGGGGGGACTACAATGAGCAGTTCTTC. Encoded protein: CASSLRGDYNEQFF.

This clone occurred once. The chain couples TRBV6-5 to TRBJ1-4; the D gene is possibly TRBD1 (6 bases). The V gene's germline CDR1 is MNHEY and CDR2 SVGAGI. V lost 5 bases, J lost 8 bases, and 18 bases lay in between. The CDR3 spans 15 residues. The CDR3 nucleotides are TGTGCCAGCAGTCCACGACAGGCGGGGAACGAAAAACTGTTTTTT. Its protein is CASSPRQAGNEKLFF.

The CDR3 here is CASSSPTETRYEQYF. The CDR3 DNA follows: TGTGCCAGCAGCTCACCTACTGAGACTCGCTACGAGCAGTACTTC. The chain links TRBV7-9 to TRBJ2-7; D ambiguous. V lost 4 bases and J 3 bases, leaving 16 bases between the germline ends. CDR3 length: 15 residues. Germline V gene sequence: CDR1 SEHNR, CDR2 FQNEAQ (reference sequence).

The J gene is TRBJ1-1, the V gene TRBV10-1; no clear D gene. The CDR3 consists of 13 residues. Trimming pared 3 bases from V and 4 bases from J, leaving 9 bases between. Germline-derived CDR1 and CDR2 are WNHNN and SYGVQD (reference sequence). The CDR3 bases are TGCGCCAGCAGTGACAGTCCTGGCACTGAAGCTTTCTTT. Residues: CASSDSPGTEAFF.

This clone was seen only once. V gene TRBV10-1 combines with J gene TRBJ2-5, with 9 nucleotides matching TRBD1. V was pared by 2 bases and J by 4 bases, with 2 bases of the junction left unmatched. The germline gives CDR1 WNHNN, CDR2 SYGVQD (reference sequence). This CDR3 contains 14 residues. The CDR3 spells CASSEQTGGETQYF. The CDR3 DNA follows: TGCGCCAGCAGTGAGCAGACAGGGGGAGAGACCCAGTACTTC.

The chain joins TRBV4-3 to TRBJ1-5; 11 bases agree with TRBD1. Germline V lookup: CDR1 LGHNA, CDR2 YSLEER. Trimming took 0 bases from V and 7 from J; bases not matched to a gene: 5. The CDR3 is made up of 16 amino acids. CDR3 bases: TGCGCCAGCAGCCAAGATTGGGGACAGGGGGACCAGCCCCAGCATTTT. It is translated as CASSQDWGQGDQPQHF.

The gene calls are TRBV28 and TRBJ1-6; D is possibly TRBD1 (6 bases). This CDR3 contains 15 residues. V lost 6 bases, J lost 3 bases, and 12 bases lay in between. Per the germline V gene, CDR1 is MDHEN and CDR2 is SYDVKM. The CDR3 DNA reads TGTGCCAGCAGGACCCCGACAGGCTATAATTCACCCCTCCACTTT. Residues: CASRTPTGYNSPLHF.

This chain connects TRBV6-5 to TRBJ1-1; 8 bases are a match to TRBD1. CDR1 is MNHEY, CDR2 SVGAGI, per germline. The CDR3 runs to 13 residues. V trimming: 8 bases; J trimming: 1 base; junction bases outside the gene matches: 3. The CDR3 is CASGDRRNTEAFF. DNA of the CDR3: TGTGCCAGCGGGGACAGGAGGAACACTGAAGCTTTCTTT.

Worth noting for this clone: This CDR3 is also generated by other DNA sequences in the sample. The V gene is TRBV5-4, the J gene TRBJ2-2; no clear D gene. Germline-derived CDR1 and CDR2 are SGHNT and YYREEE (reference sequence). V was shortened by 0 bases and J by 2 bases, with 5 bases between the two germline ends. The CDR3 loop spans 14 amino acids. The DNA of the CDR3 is TGTGCCAGCAGCTTGGAAGGAAACACCGGGGAGCTGTTTTTT. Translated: CASSLEGNTGELFF.